What follows are 6 T cell receptor beta chains derived from one specimen sequenced in a study of vaccination effects on CD4 cells after COVID-19. Assay: immunoSEQ multiplex PCR; the TCRdb copy retains only in-frame clones and omits some. The data show roughly 56,000 clones, roughly 80% seen once. The antigens of these receptors remain unknown. Culture lasted about 11 days before CD4+ T cell isolation. This material consisted of CD4+ T cells from PBMCs cultured without peptide, taken before COVID-19 vaccination. The receptors originated from a human donor who received a COVID-19 vaccine.

The V and J genes are TRBV11-2 and TRBJ1-1; 7 bases agree with TRBD1. CDR1 SGHAT and CDR2 FQNNGV come from the germline V gene. This CDR3 contains 14 residues. The J segment lost 6 bases and the V segment lost 4 bases, leaving 8 bases of the junction unmatched. This CDR3 is CASSSGGVKPEAFF. The CDR3 coding sequence is TGTGCCAGCAGCTCAGGGGGTGTGAAGCCTGAAGCTTTCTTT.

DNA for the CDR3: TGTGCCAGCAGTACACAGGCCACAGATACGCAGTATTTT. It specifies CASSTQATDTQYF. This chain joins TRBV27 and TRBJ2-3, with D possibly being TRBD1 (5 bases). The CDR3 has 13 residues. V lost 5 bases and J 2 bases, leaving 8 bases between the germline ends. Germline lookup yields CDR1 MNHEY and CDR2 SMNVEV (reference sequence).

This chain links TRBV27 with TRBJ1-2; 9 bases match TRBD1. The CDR3 loop spans 15 amino acids. After removal of 5 bases from V and 6 bases from J, the junction contained 10 bases not matched to a gene. The V gene's germline CDR1 is MNHEY and CDR2 SMNVEV (reference sequence). The CDR3 spells CASSTPGQGFHGYTF. CDR3 in DNA: TGTGCCAGCAGTACCCCGGGACAGGGATTCCATGGCTACACCTTC.

The chain joins TRBV12-3 or TRBV12-4 to TRBJ1-2; the match to TRBD1 covers 7 bases. The CDR3 has 13 amino acids. J lost 2 bases, V lost 6 bases, and 3 bases had no gene match. For the CDR3, the DNA is TGTGCCAGCAGCCCGGACAGGAACTATGGCTACACCTTC. Translating gives CASSPDRNYGYTF.

The chain links TRBV2 to TRBJ2-1; tentative D call: TRBD1 (6 bases). V was cut by 3 bases and J by 6 bases, with 12 bases left in between. CDR1 and CDR2 from the germline V gene are SNHLY and FYNNEI. The CDR3 consists of 14 residues. CDR3 DNA: TGTGCCAGCAGTGATAGACAGGCTATCAATGAGCAGTTCTTC. It is translated as CASSDRQAINEQFF.

This clone is a singleton in its sample. The rearrangement uses TRBV29-1 and TRBJ1-4, with 10 positions matching TRBD1. This CDR3 has 14 amino acids. From germline, CDR1 is SQVTM and CDR2 ANQGSEA. V dropped 4 bases and J dropped 7; count of bases not matched to a gene: 6. CDR3 sequence: CSVGLTGGGEKLFF. The CDR3 coding sequence is TGCAGCGTTGGATTGACAGGGGGCGGTGAAAAACTGTTTTTT.